The 25 T cell receptor beta chains below all came from one sample that was sequenced in a study of spatial heterogeneity in lung cancer. TCRdb redid the calling of the 5' RACE reads with MiXCR, one entry per CDR3 protein. The table has tens of thousands of distinct CDR3 sequences, approximately 6.8% seen once; the top ten hold 29%. Sample time point: sample taken at primary tumor resection. This material consisted of PBMCs, taken at surgery. These receptors all stem from a female donor with early-stage non-small cell lung cancer.

This clonotype was seen a handful of times. CDR3 in DNA: TGTGCCAGCAGCCAAGGCCCCCCCCCAGATACGCAGTATTTT. It yields the protein CASSQGPPPDTQYF. The chain employs TRBV3-1 and TRBJ2-3; D unresolved. With 1 base removed from V and 4 bases from J, the gap between germline ends came to 9 bases. CDR3 length equals 14 residues. Germline CDR1 and CDR2: LGHDT and YNNKEL (reference sequence).

The rearrangement links TRBV27 to TRBJ2-2, with D possibly being TRBD1 or TRBD2 (5 bases each). Trimming took 7 bases from V and 1 from J, leaving 25 bases between them. CDR1 MNHEY and CDR2 SMNVEV come from the germline V gene (reference sequence). The CDR3 is 19 amino acids. The DNA of the CDR3 is TGTGCCAGCACTTCGGTAGGGACGGAGGACGCGGAGAACACCGGGGAGCTGTTTTTT. Protein sequence: CASTSVGTEDAENTGELFF.

The rearrangement uses TRBV5-1 and TRBJ2-3, with 9 bases that match TRBD2. V dropped 0 bases and J dropped 1; count of bases not matched to a gene: 6. From germline, CDR1 is SGHRS and CDR2 YFSETQ. This CDR3 region has 17 residues. CDR3 nucleotide sequence: TGCGCCAGCAGCTTGGCGGTCTCTAGCGGGGGCACAGATACGCAGTATTTT. Protein: CASSLAVSSGGTDTQYF.

On this clonotype itself: One end of the junction does not line up with germline, which may come from a read error. V and J are TRBV6-2 or TRBV6-3 and TRBJ2-7; no clear D gene. Germline CDR1 and CDR2: MNHEY and SVGEGT. This CDR3 region has 14 residues. DNA of the CDR3: TGTGCCAGCAGATACTCTTCTCCCTCCTACGAGCAGTACTTC. Protein sequence: CASRYSSPSYEQYF.

The sample holds many counts of this clonotype. The chain links TRBV9 to TRBJ1-4; TRBD1 matches at 9 bases. Germline V CDR1 and CDR2: SGDLS, YYNGEE. The CDR3 has 16 residues. V dropped 4 bases and J dropped 5; count of bases not matched to a gene: 9. The DNA of the CDR3 is TGTGCCAGCAGCATCGGGACAGGGTGGTGGAATGAAAAACTGTTTTTT. It translates to CASSIGTGWWNEKLFF.

V and J are TRBV11-2 and TRBJ2-7, with D possibly called TRBD1 or TRBD2 (5 bases each). The V gene lost 3 bases and the J gene lost 1 base, with 16 bases spanning the gap. There are 16 residues in the CDR3. The germline V gene has CDR1 SGHAT and CDR2 FQNNGV. CDR3 DNA: TGTGCCAGCAGCTTGGGACGAATAGCGCAATCCTACGAGCAGTACTTC. This sequence encodes CASSLGRIAQSYEQYF.

This clonotype was counted many times. The chain uses TRBV28 and TRBJ1-1; tentative D call: TRBD1 (5 bases). The CDR3 extends over 14 amino acids. Germline loops: CDR1 MDHEN, CDR2 SYDVKM. The V gene lost 7 bases and the J gene lost 3 bases, with 15 bases spanning the gap. DNA of the CDR3: TGTGCCAGCACTCTTCTGGGGGTGGACACTGAAGCTTTCTTT. Protein sequence: CASTLLGVDTEAFF.

The rearrangement links TRBV19 to TRBJ1-2; 7 nucleotides line up with TRBD1. CDR1 LNHDA and CDR2 SQIVND come from the germline V gene (reference sequence). V lost 6 bases, J lost 3 bases, and 4 bases stayed unmatched. The CDR3 has 13 amino acids. The CDR3 reads CASRPGQHYGYTF. CDR3 bases: TGTGCCAGTAGGCCGGGACAGCACTATGGCTACACCTTC.

This clonotype was seen ten or more times. CDR3 DNA sequence: TGTGCCAGCAGCCCTAGCCCGACTAGCGGGGATACGCAGTATTTT. This codes for CASSPSPTSGDTQYF. The chain is built from TRBV9 and TRBJ2-3; the match to TRBD2 covers 10 bases. The germline CDR1 and CDR2 sequences are SGDLS and YYNGEE. With V trimmed by 4 bases and J by 6 bases, 8 bases remained unmatched. The CDR3 is 15 residues long.

This clonotype was counted many times. This CDR3 reads CSASGSWNEQFF. The CDR3 DNA reads TGCAGTGCTAGCGGGAGCTGGAATGAGCAGTTCTTC. The chain carries TRBV20-1 and TRBJ2-1; D possibly corresponds to TRBD2 (6 bases). Germline loops: CDR1 DFQATT, CDR2 SNEGSKA (reference sequence). The CDR3 length is 12 residues. The germline V and J ends were trimmed by 3 bases and 7 bases, with 10 bases remaining between them.

This clonotype occurred many times. The chain has TRBV7-9 and TRBJ1-2; D remains unclear. Germline V gene lookup returns CDR1 SEHNR and CDR2 FQNEAQ (reference sequence). V dropped 5 bases and J dropped 5 bases, with 21 bases sitting between them. The CDR3 has 16 residues. CDR3 DNA: TGTGCCAGCAGCCAGGCGGCGGGCCCGGTCTGGTATGGCTACACCTTC. Its protein product is CASSQAAGPVWYGYTF.

The chain recombines TRBV6-5 with TRBJ2-3; no firm D call. This CDR3 contains 13 residues. V lost 5 bases, J lost 4 bases, and 10 bases lay in between. Germline-derived CDR1 and CDR2 are MNHEY and SVGAGI. The CDR3: CASSLQAPDTQYF. CDR3 DNA: TGTGCCAGCAGTCTCCAGGCACCAGATACGCAGTATTTT.

The rearrangement uses TRBV7-2 and TRBJ2-7; no clear D. The CDR3 covers 13 residues. Between the trimmed V and J ends, which lost 5 bases and 7 bases, there was a span of 15 bases. The germline CDR1 and CDR2 sequences are SGHTA and FQGNSA. The CDR3 region has the DNA TGTGCCAGCAGCCCCGGGCCAAGGCGGGAGCAGTACTTC. Translating it yields CASSPGPRREQYF.

This clonotype appeared many times. The chain uses TRBV28 and TRBJ2-1; 9 bases map to TRBD2. CDR3 length: 19 amino acids. With V trimmed by 7 bases and J by 0 bases, 16 bases remained unmatched. The germline gives CDR1 MDHEN, CDR2 SYDVKM. CDR3 protein: CASTPRAGTSLISYNEQFF. CDR3 coding DNA: TGTGCCAGCACCCCTAGGGCCGGGACTAGCCTTATCTCCTACAATGAGCAGTTCTTC.

This clonotype has a count of ten or more. The V and J genes are TRBV5-1 and TRBJ2-1; TRBD2 agrees at 9 bases. This CDR3 has 15 residues. Germline loops: CDR1 SGHRS, CDR2 YFSETQ. With V trimmed by 4 bases and J by 9 bases, 11 bases remained unmatched. The CDR3 DNA reads as TGCGCCAGCAGCCTCATTAGCGGGGGCTTAGGTGAGCAGTTCTTC. The encoded protein is CASSLISGGLGEQFF.

This clonotype was detected many times. The V and J genes are TRBV6-1 and TRBJ2-7; D not resolved. The germline V gene encodes CDR1 MNHNS and CDR2 SASEGT. Trimming cost V 8 bases and J 2 bases, with 7 bases left between them. The CDR3 is 11 residues long. In DNA form, the CDR3 reads TGTGCCAGCGTTGCAGCCTACGAGCAGTACTTC. Translating gives CASVAAYEQYF.

The J gene is TRBJ2-5, the V gene TRBV19, with 7 bases identical to TRBD2. The J segment lost 5 bases and the V segment lost 4 bases, leaving 7 bases of the junction unmatched. The length of the CDR3 is 14 residues. CDR1 is LNHDA and CDR2 is SQIVND in the germline V gene (reference sequence). The CDR3 region is CASSTRTSSETQYF. Written as DNA, the CDR3 is TGTGCCAGTAGTACCCGGACTAGTAGCGAGACCCAGTACTTC.

This clonotype has at least ten counts. The chain has TRBV29-1 and TRBJ2-1, with D maybe TRBD2 (6 bases). V was pared by 4 bases and J by 1 base, with 14 bases between. This CDR3 has 15 amino acids. The germline gives CDR1 SQVTM, CDR2 ANQGSEA. This CDR3 reads CSVGFRLVSYNEQFF. The CDR3 region has the DNA TGCAGCGTTGGGTTCCGACTAGTTTCCTACAATGAGCAGTTCTTC.

Ten or more counts support this clonotype. J is TRBJ2-5 and V is TRBV5-1, with D possibly being TRBD1 or TRBD2 (5 bases each). Trimming removed 3 bases at V and 5 bases at J, with 14 bases between. Germline loops: CDR1 SGHRS, CDR2 YFSETQ. The length of the CDR3 is 14 residues. In DNA, the CDR3 is TGCGCCAGCAGCTGGGGACCGGCGGAGGAGACCCAGTACTTC. As protein: CASSWGPAEETQYF.

This clonotype was found many times. V and J are TRBV12-3 or TRBV12-4 and TRBJ2-2, with D uncertain. Trimming removed 6 bases at V and 2 bases at J, with 10 bases between. The CDR3 has 14 residues. Here the CDR3 DNA reads TGTGCCAGCAGGAGTACCGGCAACACCGGGGAGCTGTTTTTT. The encoded protein is CASRSTGNTGELFF.

This clonotype came up many times. CDR3 region: CASSFQTPTSHHEQFF. The CDR3 DNA follows: TGTGCCAGCAGCTTCCAGACTCCCACCTCCCACCATGAGCAGTTCTTC. The genes are TRBV11-2 and TRBJ2-1, with no clear D. This CDR3 contains 16 residues. From germline, CDR1 is SGHAT and CDR2 FQNNGV. With 3 bases removed from V and 8 bases from J, the gap between germline ends came to 20 bases.

This clonotype was observed at least ten times. The chain joins TRBV3-1 to TRBJ1-5; D call uncertain. Trimming pared 0 bases from V and 0 bases from J, leaving 12 bases between. CDR3 length: 17 residues. CDR1 and CDR2 (germline): LGHDT, YNNKEL (reference sequence). The CDR3 loop reads CASSQDQKQHSNQPQHF. CDR3 bases: TGTGCCAGCAGCCAAGATCAGAAACAGCATAGCAATCAGCCCCAGCATTTT.

This clonotype was seen more than once but under ten times. This chain connects TRBV23-1 to TRBJ1-5, with 8 positions matching TRBD1. TRBV23-1 is designated an ORF whose function remains uncertain. The junction had 9 bases not matched to a gene; V was cut back by 7 bases and J by 7 bases. CDR3 length equals 14 residues. CDR3 protein: CASTQRQGKQPQHF. For the CDR3, the DNA is TGCGCCAGCACCCAGCGACAGGGGAAACAGCCCCAGCATTTT.

V usage is TRBV5-8 and J usage is TRBJ2-5; D is undetermined. Germline CDR1 and CDR2: SGHTS and YDEGEE. The CDR3 has 14 residues. With 0 bases removed from V and 0 bases from J, the gap between germline ends came to 6 bases. CDR3 sequence reads: CASSLGTDQETQYF. CDR3 DNA: TGTGCCAGCAGCTTGGGGACGGACCAAGAGACCCAGTACTTC. The variable domain in full, with the rest retrieved from reference TRBV5-8 and TRBJ2-5, is EAGVTQSPTHLIKTRGQQATLRCSPISGHTSVYWYQQALGLGLQFLLWYDEGEERNRGNFPPRFSGRQFPNYSSELNVNALELEDSALYLCASSLGTDQETQYFGPGTRLLVL.

This clonotype was recorded a few times. The chain recombines TRBV12-3 or TRBV12-4 with TRBJ2-5; D gene ambiguous. Trimming shortened V by 3 bases and J by 3 bases, and 8 bases separated the two germline ends. The CDR3 length is 13 residues. CDR3 sequence (DNA): TGTGCCAGCAGTTTCCTTGGAGAAGAGACCCAGTACTTC. Its protein product is CASSFLGEETQYF.